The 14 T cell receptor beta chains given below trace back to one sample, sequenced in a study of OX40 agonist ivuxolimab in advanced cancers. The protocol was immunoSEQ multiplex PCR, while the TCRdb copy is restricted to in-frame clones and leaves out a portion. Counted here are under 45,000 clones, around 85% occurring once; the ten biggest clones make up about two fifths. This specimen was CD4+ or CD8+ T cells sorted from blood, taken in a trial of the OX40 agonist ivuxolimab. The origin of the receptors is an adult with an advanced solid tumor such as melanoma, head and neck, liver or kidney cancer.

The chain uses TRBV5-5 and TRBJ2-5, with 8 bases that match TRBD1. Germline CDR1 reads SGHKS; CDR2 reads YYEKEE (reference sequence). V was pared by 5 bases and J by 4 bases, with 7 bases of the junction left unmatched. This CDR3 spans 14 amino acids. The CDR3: CASSTTGGRETQYF. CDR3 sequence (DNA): TGTGCCAGCAGTACCACAGGGGGTCGAGAGACCCAGTACTTC.

CDR3 DNA: TGTGCCAGCAGTTACTCGTCAGGCTTTGATAATGAAAAACTGTTTTTT. It yields the protein CASSYSSGFDNEKLFF. The chain links TRBV6-5 to TRBJ1-4; no reliable D call. The CDR3 length is 16 residues. Trimming removed 0 bases from V and 4 bases from J, with 12 bases in between. Germline V gene data show CDR1 as MNHEY and CDR2 as SVGAGI.

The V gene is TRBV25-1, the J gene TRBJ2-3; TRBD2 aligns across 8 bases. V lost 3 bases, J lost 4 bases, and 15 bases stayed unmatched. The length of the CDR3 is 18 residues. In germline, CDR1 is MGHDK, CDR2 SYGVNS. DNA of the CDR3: TGTGCCAGCAGTGATCCACTGGGAGGCGGGGGGTTGTCAGATACGCAGTATTTT. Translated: CASSDPLGGGGLSDTQYF.

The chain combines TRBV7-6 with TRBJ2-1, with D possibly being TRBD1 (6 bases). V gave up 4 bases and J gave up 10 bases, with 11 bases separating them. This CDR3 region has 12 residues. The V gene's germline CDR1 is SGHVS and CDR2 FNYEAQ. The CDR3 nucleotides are TGTGCCAGCAGCTCCTCGAGGGGGGAGCAGTTCTTC. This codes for CASSSSRGEQFF.

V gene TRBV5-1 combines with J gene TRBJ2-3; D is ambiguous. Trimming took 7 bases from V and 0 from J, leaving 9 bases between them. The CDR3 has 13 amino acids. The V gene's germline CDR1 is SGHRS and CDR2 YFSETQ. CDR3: CASHKSSTDTQYF. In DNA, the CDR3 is TGCGCCAGCCACAAGTCTAGCACAGATACGCAGTATTTT.

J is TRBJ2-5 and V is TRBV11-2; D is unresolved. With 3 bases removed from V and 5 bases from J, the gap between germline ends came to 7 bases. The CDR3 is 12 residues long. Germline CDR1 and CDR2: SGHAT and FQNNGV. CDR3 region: CASSFSFETQYF. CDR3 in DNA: TGTGCCAGCAGCTTCAGTTTCGAGACCCAGTACTTC.

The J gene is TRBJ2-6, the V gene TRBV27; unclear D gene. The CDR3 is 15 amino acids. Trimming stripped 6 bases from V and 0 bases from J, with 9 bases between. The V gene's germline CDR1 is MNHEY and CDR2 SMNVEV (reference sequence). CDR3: CASSSPSSGANVLTF. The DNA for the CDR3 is TGTGCCAGCAGCTCACCCAGCTCTGGGGCCAACGTCCTGACTTTC. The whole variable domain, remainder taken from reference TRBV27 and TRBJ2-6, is EAQVTQNPRYLITVTGKKLTVTCSQNMNHEYMSWYRQDPGLGLRQIYYSMNVEVTDKGDVPEGYKVSRKEKRNFPLILESPSPNQTSLYFCASSSPSSGANVLTFGAGSRLTVL.

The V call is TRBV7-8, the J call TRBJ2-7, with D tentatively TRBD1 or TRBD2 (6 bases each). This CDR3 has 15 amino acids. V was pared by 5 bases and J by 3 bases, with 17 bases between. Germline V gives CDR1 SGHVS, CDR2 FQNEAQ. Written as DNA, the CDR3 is TGTGCCAGCAGCCTCCCCGGAGGGGGACTCTACGAGCAGTACTTC. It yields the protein CASSLPGGGLYEQYF.

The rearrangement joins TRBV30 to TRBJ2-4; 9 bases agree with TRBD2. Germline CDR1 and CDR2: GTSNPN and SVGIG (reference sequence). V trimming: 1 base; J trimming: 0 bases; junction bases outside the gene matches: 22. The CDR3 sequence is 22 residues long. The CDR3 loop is CAWSDPTRISSGTLLAKNIQYF. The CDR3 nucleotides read TGTGCCTGGAGTGACCCCACTCGTATATCTAGCGGGACCCTCCTAGCCAAAAACATTCAGTACTTC.

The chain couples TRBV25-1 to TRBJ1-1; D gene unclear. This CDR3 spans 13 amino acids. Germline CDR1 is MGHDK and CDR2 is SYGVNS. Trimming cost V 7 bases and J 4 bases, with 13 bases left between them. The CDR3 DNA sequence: TGTGCCAGCATAAATGGGGAGGGCACTGAAGCTTTCTTT. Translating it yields CASINGEGTEAFF. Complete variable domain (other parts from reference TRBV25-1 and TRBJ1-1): EADIYQTPRYLVIGTGKKITLECSQTMGHDKMYWYQQDPGMELHLIHYSYGVNSTEKGDLSSESTVSRIRTEHFPLTLESARPSHTSQYLCASINGEGTEAFFGQGTRLTVV.

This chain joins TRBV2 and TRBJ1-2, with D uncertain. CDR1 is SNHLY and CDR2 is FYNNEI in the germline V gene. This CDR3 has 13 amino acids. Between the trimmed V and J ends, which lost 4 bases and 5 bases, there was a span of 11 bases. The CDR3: CASSVELAYGYTF. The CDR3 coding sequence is TGTGCCAGCAGTGTAGAACTGGCATATGGCTACACCTTC.

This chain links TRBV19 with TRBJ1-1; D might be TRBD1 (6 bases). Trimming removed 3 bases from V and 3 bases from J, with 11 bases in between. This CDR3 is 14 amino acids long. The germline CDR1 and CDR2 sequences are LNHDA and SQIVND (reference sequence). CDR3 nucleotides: TGTGCCAGTAGTATTGGGGGGCGAGACACTGAAGCTTTCTTT. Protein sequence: CASSIGGRDTEAFF.

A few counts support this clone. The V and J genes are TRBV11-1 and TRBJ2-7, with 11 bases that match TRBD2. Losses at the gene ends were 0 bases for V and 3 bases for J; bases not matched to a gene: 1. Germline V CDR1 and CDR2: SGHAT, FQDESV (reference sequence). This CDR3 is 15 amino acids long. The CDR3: CASSLAGLADYEQYF. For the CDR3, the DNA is TGTGCCAGCAGCTTAGCGGGACTAGCGGACTACGAGCAGTACTTC.

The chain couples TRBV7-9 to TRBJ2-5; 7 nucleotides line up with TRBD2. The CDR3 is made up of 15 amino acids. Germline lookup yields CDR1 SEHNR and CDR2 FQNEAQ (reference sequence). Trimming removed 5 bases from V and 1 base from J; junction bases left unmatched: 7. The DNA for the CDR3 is TGTGCCAGCAGCAAGGGGTCTAGCGGCCAAGAGACCCAGTACTTC. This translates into CASSKGSSGQETQYF.